The 27 T cell receptor beta chains below all came from one sample that was sequenced in a study of CD8 T cells in ankylosing spondylitis. Study-level results: A motif of roughly 8 highly homologous TCR beta variants was seen as apparently characteristic of ankylosing spondylitis blood.

Their antigens remain unidentified. From the 5' RACE reads, TCRdb called clonotypes with MiXCR, one entry per CDR3 protein. Of fewer than 550,000 distinct CDR3 sequences in the sample, roughly 5.3% were seen once. The sequenced sample consisted of blood, either unsorted or a sorted T cell fraction (not recorded which). Receptor source: a male donor with ankylosing spondylitis.

The rearrangement joins TRBV20-1 to TRBJ2-1; 11 nucleotides agree with TRBD2. Per germline, CDR1 DFQATT and CDR2 SNEGSKA (reference sequence). The CDR3 has 16 residues. J lost 4 bases, V lost 6 bases, and 11 bases had no gene match. The CDR3 DNA sequence: TGCAGTGCCCGATTGTTACTAGCGGGAGCATACAATGAGCAGTTCTTC. As protein: CSARLLLAGAYNEQFF.

There are many counts of this clonotype. V is TRBV20-1 and J is TRBJ2-7; TRBD1 matches 12 bases. V gave up 3 bases and J gave up 6 bases; unmatched junction bases: 9. This CDR3 has 15 amino acids. Germline lookup yields CDR1 DFQATT and CDR2 SNEGSKA (reference sequence). This chain's CDR3 is CSASTRDRGLSEQYF. The CDR3 coding sequence is TGCAGTGCTAGCACCCGGGACAGGGGGCTCTCCGAGCAGTACTTC.

This clonotype came up many times. V and J are TRBV24-1 and TRBJ2-3; D possibly corresponds to TRBD2 (5 bases). This CDR3 is 15 amino acids long. Per germline, CDR1 KGHDR and CDR2 SFDVKD. V lost 5 bases and J 3 bases, leaving 14 bases between the germline ends. Here the CDR3 DNA reads TGTGCCACCAGTGTGGTAGCGAGTAGAACAGATACGCAGTATTTT. It translates to CATSVVASRTDTQYF.

This clonotype was seen many times. The rearrangement links TRBV7-2 to TRBJ2-3; D is perhaps TRBD2 (6 bases). Trimming took off 7 bases at V and 8 bases at J, with 19 bases between the two ends. CDR3 length: 14 residues. The germline gives CDR1 SGHTA, CDR2 FQGNSA. The CDR3 loop is CASTGVGGITTQYF. CDR3 bases: TGTGCCAGCACCGGCGTCGGCGGGATTACTACGCAGTATTTT. The variable domain in full, completed from reference TRBV7-2 and TRBJ2-3, reads GAGVSQSPSNKVTEKGKDVELRCDPISGHTALYWYRQSLGQGLEFLIYFQGNSAPDKSGLPSDRFSAERTGGSVSTLTIQRTQQEDSAVYLCASTGVGGITTQYFGPGTRLTVL.

The table lists this clonotype with many counts. The rearrangement links TRBV7-8 to TRBJ2-7; D assignment may be TRBD1 or TRBD2 (6 bases each). Trimming took off 2 bases at V and 7 bases at J, with 18 bases between the two ends. The CDR3 loop spans 15 amino acids. CDR1 SGHVS and CDR2 FQNEAQ come from the germline V gene. The CDR3 spells CASSLLWGARAEQYF. The CDR3 coding sequence is TGTGCCAGCAGCTTATTATGGGGGGCCAGAGCTGAGCAGTACTTC.

In this sample, this clonotype turned up many times. The rearrangement links TRBV28 to TRBJ2-1, with TRBD2 matching over 8 bases. Looked up from germline, CDR1 is MDHEN and CDR2 is SYDVKM. The ends lost 4 bases at V and 10 bases at J; junction bases unmatched: 6. CDR3 length equals 13 residues. CDR3 DNA: TGTGCCAGCAGTTACGGGAGGGCCAGGGAGCAGTTCTTC. It codes for CASSYGRAREQFF.

This clonotype was observed many times. V is TRBV10-3 and J is TRBJ2-5; 10 nucleotides line up with TRBD2. Germline CDR1 reads ENHRY; CDR2 reads SYGVKD. The ends lost 6 bases at V and 5 bases at J; junction bases unmatched: 9. The CDR3 covers 15 residues. The DNA for the CDR3 is TGTGCCATCAGAGAAGCGGGAGGGCTGAGGGAGACCCAGTACTTC. This codes for CAIREAGGLRETQYF.

The chain is built from TRBV5-1 and TRBJ2-5; D remains ambiguous. The V gene's germline CDR1 is SGHRS and CDR2 YFSETQ. CDR3 length: 14 residues. Deletions cut 0 bases from V and 3 bases from J, with 9 bases between. In DNA, the CDR3 is TGCGCCAGCAGCTTGGAACCCCTTAAAGAGACCCAGTACTTC. Its protein is CASSLEPLKETQYF.

This clonotype has at least ten counts. Germline is not matched at one junction end, which may reflect a read error. The gene calls are TRBV12-3 or TRBV12-4 and TRBJ1-2; D may be TRBD1 (5 bases). CDR3 length: 12 amino acids. CDR3 loop: CASSFGARGLYF. DNA for the CDR3: TGTGCCAGCAGTTTTGGGGCACGAGGACTGTACTTC.

V usage is TRBV5-1 and J usage is TRBJ2-7, with 8 bases fitting TRBD1. Trimming at V came to 3 bases and at J to 1 base, leaving 9 bases not matched to a gene. This CDR3 is 16 amino acids long. The germline V gene has CDR1 SGHRS and CDR2 YFSETQ. Here the CDR3 reads CASSYSTGAFSYEQYF. The DNA of the CDR3 is TGCGCCAGCAGCTACTCGACAGGGGCATTTTCCTACGAGCAGTACTTC. The complete variable domain, with remaining parts taken from reference TRBV5-1 and TRBJ2-7, reads KAGVTQTPRYLIKTRGQQVTLSCSPISGHRSVSWYQQTPGQGLQFLFEYFSETQRNKGNFPGRFSGRQFSNSRSEMNVSTLELGDSALYLCASSYSTGAFSYEQYFGPGTRLTVT.

This clonotype has at least ten counts. This sequence joins TRBV20-1 and TRBJ2-5; no clear D gene. The ends were cut back, 0 bases at V and 1 base at J, with 9 bases in the middle. Germline V lookup: CDR1 DFQATT, CDR2 SNEGSKA (reference sequence). The CDR3 contains 14 residues. CDR3 sequence: CSARDWVIQETQYF. The CDR3 DNA reads as TGCAGTGCTAGAGATTGGGTAATCCAAGAGACCCAGTACTTC.

At least ten counts were recorded for this clonotype. The rearrangement joins TRBV7-2 to TRBJ1-2; no definite D call. Trimming stripped 6 bases from V and 0 bases from J, with 14 bases between. The CDR3 totals 15 residues. Per germline, CDR1 SGHTA and CDR2 FQGNSA. CDR3 sequence: CASSYRRSTNYGYTF. CDR3 DNA: TGTGCCAGCAGTTACCGACGGAGTACTAACTATGGCTACACCTTC.

There are many counts of this clonotype. V usage is TRBV7-9 and J usage is TRBJ2-3, with 10 bases fitting TRBD2. Per germline, CDR1 SEHNR and CDR2 FQNEAQ (reference sequence). CDR3 length: 16 amino acids. Unmatched junction bases numbered 3, after V lost 1 base and J lost 2 bases. The CDR3 loop reads CASSLGTSGTTDTQYF. The CDR3 DNA reads as TGTGCCAGCAGCTTAGGTACTAGCGGGACCACAGATACGCAGTATTTT.

The CDR3 loop is CASSLLGPDKNIQYF. CDR3 bases: TGTGCCAGCAGTTTACTGGGACCCGACAAAAACATTCAGTACTTC. This rearrangement joins TRBV28 to TRBJ2-4; D possibly uses TRBD1 or TRBD2 (5 bases each). This CDR3 contains 15 residues. CDR1 MDHEN and CDR2 SYDVKM come from the germline V gene. Trimming removed 2 bases at V and 3 bases at J, with 11 bases between.

This clonotype was recorded many times. This chain joins TRBV5-1 and TRBJ2-7, with TRBD2 matching over 13 bases. CDR3 length: 15 amino acids. Trimming took 4 bases from V and 6 from J; bases not matched to a gene: 7. The V gene's germline CDR1 is SGHRS and CDR2 YFSETQ. Here the CDR3 DNA reads TGCGCCAGCAGCGCCCGACTAGCGGGAGGAGGCGAGCAGTACTTC. Its protein is CASSARLAGGGEQYF.

This clonotype has ten or more counts. This rearrangement joins TRBV3-1 to TRBJ2-5, with 8 bases lining up with TRBD2. CDR3 length: 15 residues. The V and J ends lost 3 bases and 1 base, in that order; junction bases with no gene match: 4. Germline CDR1 is LGHDT and CDR2 is YNNKEL (reference sequence). This chain's CDR3 is CASSHGGGGQETQYF. Written as DNA, the CDR3 is TGTGCCAGCAGCCACGGGGGGGGGGGCCAAGAGACCCAGTACTTC.

This clonotype was observed many times. The V and J genes are TRBV9 and TRBJ1-6; D might be TRBD1 (5 bases). CDR1 and CDR2 (germline): SGDLS, YYNGEE. This CDR3 contains 14 residues. Trimming left V 3 bases short and J 15 bases short, with 19 bases between. The DNA of the CDR3 is TGTGCCAGCAGCGCGGCCGGGGGTGGCAACTTCCTCCACTTT. This sequence encodes CASSAAGGGNFLHF.

The chain uses TRBV7-8 and TRBJ2-5; 7 bases align to TRBD1. Per the germline V gene, CDR1 is SGHVS and CDR2 is FQNEAQ. This CDR3 has 15 amino acids. V lost 1 base to trimming and J lost 4 bases; unmatched junction nucleotides: 6. The CDR3 coding sequence is TGTGCCAGCAGCTTAGACACAGGGGTTCGAGAGACCCAGTACTTC. Its translation: CASSLDTGVRETQYF. The variable domain in full, with the rest retrieved from reference TRBV7-8 and TRBJ2-5, is GAGVSQSPRYKVAKRGQDVALRCDPISGHVSLFWYQQALGQGPEFLTYFQNEAQLDKSGLPSDRFFAERPEGSVSTLKIQRTQQEDSAVYLCASSLDTGVRETQYFGPGTRLLVL.

This clonotype occurred many times. The V call is TRBV9, the J call TRBJ1-6, with D possibly being TRBD1 (5 bases). This CDR3 comprises 15 residues. The germline V gene has CDR1 SGDLS and CDR2 YYNGEE. The germline V and J ends were trimmed by 0 bases and 11 bases, with 15 bases remaining between them. CDR3 in DNA: TGTGCCAGCAGCGTAGATCCCCGCGGGGGGGCACCCCTCCACTTT. It is translated as CASSVDPRGGAPLHF. Variable domain in full (rest from reference TRBV9 and TRBJ1-6): DSGVTQTPKHLITATGQRVTLRCSPRSGDLSVYWYQQSLDQGLQFLIQYYNGEERAKGNILERFSAQQFPDLHSELNLSSLELGDSALYFCASSVDPRGGAPLHFGNGTRLTVT.

Only a few counts were recorded for this clonotype. The chain joins TRBV19 to TRBJ2-1; 7 nucleotides align to TRBD2. Germline V lookup: CDR1 LNHDA, CDR2 SQIVND (reference sequence). Losses at the gene ends were 10 bases for V and 5 bases for J; bases not matched to a gene: 5. This CDR3 has 12 residues. CDR3: CATAGLDNEQFF. The CDR3 region has the DNA TGTGCCACAGCGGGGCTAGACAATGAGCAGTTCTTC.

The table lists this clonotype with many counts. This rearrangement joins TRBV7-2 to TRBJ2-5; D gene uncertain. Germline lookup yields CDR1 SGHTA and CDR2 FQGNSA. Trimming removed 2 bases from V and 7 bases from J, with 14 bases in between. CDR3 length: 14 residues. The CDR3, as DNA: TGTGCCAGCAGCTTAACGGCTAGTAGTGGGACCCAGTACTTC. Protein: CASSLTASSGTQYF.

This rearrangement joins TRBV2 to TRBJ2-7; D call uncertain. V shed 3 bases and J shed 0 bases, with 9 bases lying between them. The CDR3 sequence is 14 residues long. Germline lookup yields CDR1 SNHLY and CDR2 FYNNEI. The CDR3 coding sequence is TGTGCCAGCAGTGATGGTTTTTCCTCCTACGAGCAGTACTTC. Its protein is CASSDGFSSYEQYF.

DNA for the CDR3: TGTGCCAGCAGCCCAGGGACTAGCGGGATTGGGAACAATGAGCAGTTCTTC. Amino acid sequence: CASSPGTSGIGNNEQFF. This rearrangement joins TRBV4-2 to TRBJ2-1, with TRBD2 matching over 13 bases. J lost 5 bases, V lost 4 bases, and 8 bases had no gene match. CDR3 size: 17 residues. The germline gives CDR1 LGHNA, CDR2 YNFKEQ.

This clonotype was seen many times. The rearrangement uses TRBV28 and TRBJ2-1; possible D gene TRBD2, 5 bases. This CDR3 region has 14 residues. Trimming removed 7 bases at V and 2 bases at J, with 12 bases between. Germline V gene data show CDR1 as MDHEN and CDR2 as SYDVKM. This chain's CDR3 is CASIISGAYNEQFF. The CDR3 DNA reads as TGTGCCAGCATAATCTCCGGGGCCTACAATGAGCAGTTCTTC. The whole variable domain, filled in from reference TRBV28 and TRBJ2-1, reads DVKVTQSSRYLVKRTGEKVFLECVQDMDHENMFWYRQDPGLGLRLIYFSYDVKMKEKGDIPEGYSVSREKKERFSLILESASTNQTSMYLCASIISGAYNEQFFGPGTRLTVL.

This clonotype was seen many times. The V and J genes are TRBV20-1 and TRBJ1-5, with unresolved D. The CDR3 consists of 13 residues. Trimming removed 3 bases at V and 2 bases at J, with 8 bases between. Germline V gives CDR1 DFQATT, CDR2 SNEGSKA (reference sequence). CDR3 sequence: CSASVGGNQPQHF. The DNA for the CDR3 is TGCAGTGCTAGTGTCGGTGGCAATCAGCCCCAGCATTTT.

Note on this clonotype: Mismatch with germline at one junction end may stem from a read error. The V gene is TRBV7-9, the J gene TRBJ2-6; D gene ambiguous. The V gene's germline CDR1 is SEHNR and CDR2 FQNEAQ (reference sequence). This CDR3 spans 11 amino acids. The CDR3 DNA reads TGTGCCAGCAGCTTAATAACACTAAGCCTTTTC. Residues: CASSLITLSLF.

Ten or more counts support this clonotype. This chain links TRBV5-6 with TRBJ1-2, with a tentative D call TRBD1 (5 bases). This CDR3 is 14 amino acids long. CDR1 and CDR2 from the germline V gene are SGHDT and YYEEEE. V was trimmed by 6 bases and J by 8 bases, leaving 20 bases between them. CDR3 loop: CASILSGAAWGYTF. DNA for the CDR3: TGTGCCAGCATCCTGAGTGGGGCGGCGTGGGGCTACACCTTC.